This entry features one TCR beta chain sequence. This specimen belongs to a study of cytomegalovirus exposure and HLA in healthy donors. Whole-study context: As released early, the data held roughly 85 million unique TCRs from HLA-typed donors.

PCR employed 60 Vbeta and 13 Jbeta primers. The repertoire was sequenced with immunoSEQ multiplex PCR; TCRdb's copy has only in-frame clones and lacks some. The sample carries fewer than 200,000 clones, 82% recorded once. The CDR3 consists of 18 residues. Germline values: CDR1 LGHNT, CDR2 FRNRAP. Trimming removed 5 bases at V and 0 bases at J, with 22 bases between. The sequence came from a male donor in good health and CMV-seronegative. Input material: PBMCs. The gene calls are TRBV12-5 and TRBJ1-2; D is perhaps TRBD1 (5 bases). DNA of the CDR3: TGTGCTAGTGGTCTCTACTCCGGGGGACGGACATCTAACTATGGCTACACCTTC. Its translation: CASGLYSGGRTSNYGYTF.